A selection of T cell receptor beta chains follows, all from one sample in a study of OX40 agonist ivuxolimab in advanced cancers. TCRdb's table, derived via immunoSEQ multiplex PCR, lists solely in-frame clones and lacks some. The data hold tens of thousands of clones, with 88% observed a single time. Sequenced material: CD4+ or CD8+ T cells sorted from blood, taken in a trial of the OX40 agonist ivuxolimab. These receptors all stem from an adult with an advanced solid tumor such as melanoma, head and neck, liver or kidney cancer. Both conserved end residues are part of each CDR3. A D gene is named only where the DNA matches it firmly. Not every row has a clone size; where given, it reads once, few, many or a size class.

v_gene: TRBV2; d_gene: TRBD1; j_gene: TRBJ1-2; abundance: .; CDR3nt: TGTGCCAGCAAAGGACAGGGGGCAATCGATGGCTACACCTTC; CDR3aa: CASKGQGAIDGYTF
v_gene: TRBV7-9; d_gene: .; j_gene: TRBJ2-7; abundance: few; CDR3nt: TGTGCCAGCAGCACAGGGTCATTAACGCGCGAGCAGTACTTC; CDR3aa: CASSTGSLTREQYF
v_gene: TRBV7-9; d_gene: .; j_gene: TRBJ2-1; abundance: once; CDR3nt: TGTGCCAGCACCTTTGAGGGATCCTACAATGAGCAGTTCTTC; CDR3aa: CASTFEGSYNEQFF
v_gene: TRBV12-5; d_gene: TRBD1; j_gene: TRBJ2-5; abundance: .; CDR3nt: TGTGCTAGTGCCTTGGTAGTCAGGGGGCAGGAGACCCAGTACTTC; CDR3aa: CASALVVRGQETQYF
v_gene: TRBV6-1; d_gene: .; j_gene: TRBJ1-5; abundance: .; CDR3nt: TGTGCCAGCAGTGAAGACAGGGTCTCTTCTCAGCCCCAGCATTTT; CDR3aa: CASSEDRVSSQPQHF
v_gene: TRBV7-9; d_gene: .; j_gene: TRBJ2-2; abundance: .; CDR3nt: TGTGCCAGCAGCTCGGACGCCAACACCGGGGAGCTGTTTTTT; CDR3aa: CASSSDANTGELFF
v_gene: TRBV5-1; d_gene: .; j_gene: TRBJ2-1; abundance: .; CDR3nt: TGCGCCAGCAGCAACTCCAGGGTTGGGAAATTCTTC; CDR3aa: CASSNSRVGKFF
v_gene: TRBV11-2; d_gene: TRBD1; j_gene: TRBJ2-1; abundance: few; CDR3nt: TGTGCCAGCAGCTTGGACAGGGCGGTGAATGAGCAGTTCTTC; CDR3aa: CASSLDRAVNEQFF
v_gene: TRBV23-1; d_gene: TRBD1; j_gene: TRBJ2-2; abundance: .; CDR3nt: TGCGCCAGCAGTCAACCGACAGGGCCGAACACCGGGGAGCTGTTTTTT; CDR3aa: CASSQPTGPNTGELFF
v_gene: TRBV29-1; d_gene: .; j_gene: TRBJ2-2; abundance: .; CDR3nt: TGCAGCGTTGGGGTGACAGGAGGCCGCGGGGAGCTGTTTTTT; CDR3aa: CSVGVTGGRGELFF
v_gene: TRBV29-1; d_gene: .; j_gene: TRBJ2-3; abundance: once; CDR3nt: TGCAGCGGGTCGCTAGTTCAGAAAGATACGCAGTATTTT; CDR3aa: CSGSLVQKDTQYF
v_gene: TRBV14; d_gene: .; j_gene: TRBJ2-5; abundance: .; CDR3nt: TGTGCCAGCAGCCAAGGGACCGGCCAGGGGGGGGAGACCCAGTACTTC; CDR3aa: CASSQGTGQGGETQYF
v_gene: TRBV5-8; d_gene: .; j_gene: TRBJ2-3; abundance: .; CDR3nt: TGTGCCAGCAGCTTGGATTCCCGGACGCAGTATTTT; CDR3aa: CASSLDSRTQYF
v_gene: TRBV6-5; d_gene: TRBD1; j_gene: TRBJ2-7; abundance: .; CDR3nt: TGTGCCAGCAGTACAACCGGACAGGGCTCCTACGAGCAGTACTTC; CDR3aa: CASSTTGQGSYEQYF
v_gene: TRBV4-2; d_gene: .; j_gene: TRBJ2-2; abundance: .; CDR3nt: TGTGCCAGCAGCCAAGACAGGGCGAACACCGGGGAGCTGTTTTTT; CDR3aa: CASSQDRANTGELFF
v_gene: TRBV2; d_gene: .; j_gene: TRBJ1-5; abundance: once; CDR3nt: TGTGCCAGCAGTGAAGGTGGCAGGGTGGGTCAGCCCCAGCATTTT; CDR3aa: CASSEGGRVGQPQHF
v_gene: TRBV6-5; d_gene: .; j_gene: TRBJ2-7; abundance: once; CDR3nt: TGTGCCAGCAGTTTTTTCAAGAAGGGCGAGCAGTACTTC; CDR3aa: CASSFFKKGEQYF
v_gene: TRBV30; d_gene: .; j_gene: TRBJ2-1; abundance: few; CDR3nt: TGTGCCTGGAGTGTACTACGACTCGACAATGAGCAGTTCTTC; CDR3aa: CAWSVLRLDNEQFF
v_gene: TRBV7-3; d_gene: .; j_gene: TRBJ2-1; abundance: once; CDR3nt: TGTGCCAGCAGCCCCCAGGGGAGTCTCTCCTACAATGAGCAGTTCTTC; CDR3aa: CASSPQGSLSYNEQFF
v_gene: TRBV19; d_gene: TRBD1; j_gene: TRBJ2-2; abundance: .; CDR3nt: TGTGCCAGTAAGGGTTTCGACAGGGGGTCGACCGGGGAGCTGTTTTTT; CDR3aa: CASKGFDRGSTGELFF
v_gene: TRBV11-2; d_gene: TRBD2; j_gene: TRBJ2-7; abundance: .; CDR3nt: TGTGCCAGCAGCTTCACTAGCGGATCCTACGAGCAGTACTTC; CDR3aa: CASSFTSGSYEQYF
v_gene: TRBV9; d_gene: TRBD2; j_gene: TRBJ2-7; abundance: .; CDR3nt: TGTGCCAGCAGCGTAGGGTCTAGCGGGAATTCCTACGAGCAGTACTTC; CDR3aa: CASSVGSSGNSYEQYF
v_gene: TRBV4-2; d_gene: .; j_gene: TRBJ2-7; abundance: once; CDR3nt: TGTGCCAGCAGCCAGGCCCCCCGTGGGAGGTTCTACGAGCAGTACTTC; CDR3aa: CASSQAPRGRFYEQYF
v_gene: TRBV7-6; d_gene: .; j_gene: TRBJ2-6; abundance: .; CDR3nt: TGTGCCAGCAGCTTAGTGGGAGAGAGCTCTGGGGCCAACGTCCTGACTTTC; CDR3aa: CASSLVGESSGANVLTF
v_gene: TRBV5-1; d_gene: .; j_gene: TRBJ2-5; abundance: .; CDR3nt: TGCGCCAGCAGCCCGTGGGGGGCCCCCGGCCAAGAGACCCAGTACTTC; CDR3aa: CASSPWGAPGQETQYF
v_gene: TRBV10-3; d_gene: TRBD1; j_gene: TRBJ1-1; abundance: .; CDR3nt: TGTGCCTCACGTACCGGGACAGAGAACACTGAAGCTTTCTTT; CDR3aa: CASRTGTENTEAFF
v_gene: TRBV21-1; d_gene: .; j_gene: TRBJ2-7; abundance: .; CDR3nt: TGTGCCAGCAAGACACCCGAGACAGATTCCTACGAGCAGTACTTC; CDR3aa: CASKTPETDSYEQYF
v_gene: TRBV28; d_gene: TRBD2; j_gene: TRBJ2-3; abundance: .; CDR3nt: TGTGCCAGCAGTTCGCCCGGGACTAGCGGCTTCACAGATACGCAGTATTTT; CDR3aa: CASSSPGTSGFTDTQYF
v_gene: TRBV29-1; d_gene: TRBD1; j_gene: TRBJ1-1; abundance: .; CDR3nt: TGCAGCGCGGACAGGGGGAACACTGAAGCTTTCTTT; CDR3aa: CSADRGNTEAFF
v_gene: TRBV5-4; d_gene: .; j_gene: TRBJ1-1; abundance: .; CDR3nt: TGTGCCAGCAGCTTGGAGTCCCAAACGAGCACTGAAGCTTTCTTT; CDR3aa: CASSLESQTSTEAFF
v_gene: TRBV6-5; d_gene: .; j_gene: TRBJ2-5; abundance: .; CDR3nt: TGTGCCAGCAGTTACCGAGCGAGTAGGCAAGAGACCCAGTACTTC; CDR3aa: CASSYRASRQETQYF
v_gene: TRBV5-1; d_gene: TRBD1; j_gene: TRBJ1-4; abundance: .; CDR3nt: TGCGCCAGCAGCTCTTACGGGACAGGGGATGAAAAACTGTTTTTT; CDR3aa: CASSSYGTGDEKLFF